This note documents a single TCR beta chain sequence. This record comes from a study of T cells in localized non-small cell lung cancer. Germline CDR1 LNHDA, CDR2 SQIVND (reference sequence). The CDR3 length is 12 residues. Trimming left V 4 bases short and J 7 bases short, with 10 bases between. The repertoire was sequenced with immunoSEQ multiplex PCR; TCRdb's copy has only in-frame clones and lacks some. The top ten hold roughly 3.8% of the sample, which has 7,500 to 10,000 clones, around 41% seen once. This TCR came from a woman aged 40-69 years with stage I lung adenocarcinoma. This chain joins TRBV19 and TRBJ1-2; no firm D call. Sequenced here: lymph node tissue, sampled before any cancer treatment. CDR3 region: CASSTLRGGYTF. For the CDR3, the DNA is TGTGCCAGTAGTACCCTGAGAGGTGGCTACACCTTC.